This is a list of T cell receptor beta chains from one sample in a study of vaccination and CD4 T cells after COVID-19. One entry per CDR3 protein results from TCRdb running MiXCR on the PCR reads. The data contain fewer than 9,500 distinct CDR3 sequences, 40% to 55% of them seen just once; the ten biggest clones take up 27%. Their specific antigens are unknown. Specimen: CD4+ T cells from blood, cultured in vitro. These receptors all stem from a human donor in good health. Both conserved end residues are part of each CDR3. D genes are given only for firm matches. Only some rows state a clone size, as once, few, many or a class for expanded clones.

V	D	J	length	size	DNA	CDR3
TRBV6-5	.	TRBJ1-3	12	.	TGTGCCAGCGGTAACTCTGGAAACACCATATATTTT	CASGNSGNTIYF
TRBV20-1	.	TRBJ2-5	11	.	TGCAGTGCTAGTGGCGGGGAGACCCAGTACTTC	CSASGGETQYF
TRBV5-1	TRBD2	TRBJ2-7	15	.	TGCGCCAGCAGCTTGGGGTGGGAGGGTGTCTACGAGCAGTACTTC	CASSLGWEGVYEQYF
TRBV5-4	TRBD1	TRBJ2-3	15	.	TGTGCCAGCAGGGAGGCCGGGACAGGGATAGATACGCAGTATTTT	CASREAGTGIDTQYF
TRBV19	.	TRBJ1-1	13	medium-sized	TGTGCCAGTCGGGACAAGGGGAGGACTGAAGCTTTCTTT	CASRDKGRTEAFF
TRBV25-1	TRBD1	TRBJ1-2	15	few	TGTGCCAGCAGTCCCGACAGGGGGAGTGGGGAGAGCTACACCTTC	CASSPDRGSGESYTF
TRBV19	TRBD2	TRBJ2-2	20	.	TGTGCCAGTAGTATCGACAGAGGGACTAGCGGGAGGACGAAGGCCGGGGAGCTGTTTTTT	CASSIDRGTSGRTKAGELFF
TRBV27	TRBD1	TRBJ1-5	17	few	TGTGCCAGCAGTTTATCTAGAGGACAGGGTAGGGATCAGCCCCAGCATTTT	CASSLSRGQGRDQPQHF
TRBV21-1	.	TRBJ1-3	14	.	TGTGCCAGCAGCAAACAGAGTACAGGAAACACCATATATTTT	CASSKQSTGNTIYF
TRBV6-5	.	TRBJ1-1	13	few	TGTGCCAGCAGTTTACGGAGCGGGACTGAAGCTTTCTTT	CASSLRSGTEAFF
TRBV6-1	.	TRBJ1-1	16	few	TGTGCCAGCAGTGAACGCGGGGGGTGGGGAAACACTGAAGCTTTCTTT	CASSERGGWGNTEAFF
TRBV6-5	TRBD1	TRBJ2-5	14	.	TGTGCCAGCAGTTTCGGGACAGACCATGAGACCCAGTACTTC	CASSFGTDHETQYF
TRBV12-3/TRBV12-4	TRBD1	TRBJ1-5	14	few	TGTGCCAGCAGTTCTGGGACAGGGAATCAGCCCCAGCATTTT	CASSSGTGNQPQHF
TRBV7-2	TRBD1	TRBJ1-6	14	.	TGTGCCAGCAGCTTCGACAGGGGTAATTCACCCCTCCACTTT	CASSFDRGNSPLHF
TRBV10-1	TRBD1	TRBJ1-1	16	.	TGCGCCAGCAGAGACAACGGGACAGGGAGGGACACTGAAGCTTTCTTT	CASRDNGTGRDTEAFF
TRBV28	.	TRBJ2-7	12	few	TGTGCCAGCAGTTATCGACACTACGAGCAGTACTTC	CASSYRHYEQYF
TRBV27	TRBD1	TRBJ1-1	19	once	TGTGCCAGCAGTTTAAGAGGCGGCAGGGGAGGGGGCATGAACACTGAAGCTTTCTTT	CASSLRGGRGGGMNTEAFF
TRBV7-9	TRBD2	TRBJ2-1	17	.	TGTGCCAGCAGCCTCCGACTAGCGGGGCTCGCCTACAATGAGCAGTTCTTC	CASSLRLAGLAYNEQFF
TRBV30	.	TRBJ2-3	10	.	TGTGCCTGGAGAATGGATACGCAGTATTTT	CAWRMDTQYF
TRBV5-4	.	TRBJ2-7	15	.	TGTGCCAGCAGCTTGGAGGGAAATCGGTTCTACGAGCAGTACTTC	CASSLEGNRFYEQYF
TRBV6-5	.	TRBJ2-1	16	once	TGTGCCAGCAGTTCCACGCCGGGTGGGGCATTGAATGAGCAGTTCTTC	CASSSTPGGALNEQFF
TRBV19	.	TRBJ1-5	16	few	TGTGCCAGTAGCAACCCCAGGGCGGGGAGCAGTCAGCCCCAGCATTTT	CASSNPRAGSSQPQHF
TRBV27	.	TRBJ2-7	16	.	TGTGCCAGCAGTTTATTTTTGGGGTCCGCAAGGGGCGAGCAGTACTTC	CASSLFLGSARGEQYF